This T cell receptor (beta chain) derives from a study of technical replicates of blood from a few donors. The assay was immunoSEQ multiplex PCR, and TCRdb's table has in-frame clones only and misses some. The sample consists of around 83,000 clones, about 94% of them appearing once. V was clipped by 1 base and J by 6 bases, with 15 bases between them. CDR3 length: 15 amino acids. Germline assignment: CDR1 SEHNR and CDR2 FQNEAQ (reference sequence). The sample taken for sequencing was T cells isolated from PBMCs. The chain couples TRBV7-9 to TRBJ1-2, with D perhaps TRBD1 (5 bases). The sequence was collected from a human donor in good health. CDR3 sequence reads: CASSLGRAVRDGYTF. The CDR3 region has the DNA TGTGCCAGCAGCTTAGGCAGGGCGGTACGGGATGGCTACACCTTC. Full variable domain (missing parts from reference TRBV7-9 and TRBJ1-2): DTGVSQNPRHKITKRGQNVTFRCDPISEHNRLYWYRQTLGQGPEFLTYFQNEAQLEKSRLLSDRFSAERPKGSFSTLEIQRTEQGDSAMYLCASSLGRAVRDGYTFGSGTRLTVV.